This T cell receptor beta chain came from a study of cytomegalovirus exposure and HLA in healthy donors. Primers: 60 Vbeta forward and 13 Jbeta reverse. Produced via immunoSEQ multiplex PCR; TCRdb's table is partial and in-frame only. This listing includes 100,000 to 150,000 clones. V shed 0 bases and J shed 0 bases, with 11 bases lying between them. The CDR3 has 16 residues. Germline assignment: CDR1 SGDLS and CDR2 YYNGEE. J is TRBJ2-3 and V is TRBV9; possibly TRBD2 for D (5 bases). This receptor was obtained from a man aged 18 to 30 in good health and CMV-seronegative. The specimen was PBMCs. DNA of the CDR3: TGTGCCAGCAGCGTAGTGGGCGGGCCTAGCACAGATACGCAGTATTTT. The encoded protein is CASSVVGGPSTDTQYF. Together with reference TRBV9 and TRBJ2-3, the CDR3 gives the full variable domain: DSGVTQTPKHLITATGQRVTLRCSPRSGDLSVYWYQQSLDQGLQFLIQYYNGEERAKGNILERFSAQQFPDLHSELNLSSLELGDSALYFCASSVVGGPSTDTQYFGPGTRLTVL.